This paragraph covers one TCR beta chain sequence. Its target is not known. The germline CDR1 and CDR2 sequences are GTSNPN and SVGIG (reference sequence). The CDR3 is 17 residues long. With 2 bases removed from V and 7 bases from J, the gap between germline ends came to 21 bases. Sequencing was performed with immunoSEQ multiplex PCR; in TCRdb, only in-frame clones are kept and a portion is missing. The sample yields 84,000 or so clones, about 87% seen once. The record originates from a study of T cell responses to AZD1222 COVID-19 vaccine. Study-wide findings and caveats: Of spike-specific TCRs, nearly half reportedly target regions left unmutated in variants. Among AZD1222 vaccinees, only 5 to 7 were seropositive at baseline.

The material was peripheral blood, obtained on day 0 of AZD1222 vaccination. This sequence was found in an adult in good health. J is TRBJ1-6 and V is TRBV30; D may be TRBD1 (5 bases). The CDR3: CAWSRALDGTANSPLHF. CDR3 nucleotide sequence: TGTGCCTGGAGTAGAGCCCTCGACGGGACGGCGAATTCACCCCTCCACTTT.